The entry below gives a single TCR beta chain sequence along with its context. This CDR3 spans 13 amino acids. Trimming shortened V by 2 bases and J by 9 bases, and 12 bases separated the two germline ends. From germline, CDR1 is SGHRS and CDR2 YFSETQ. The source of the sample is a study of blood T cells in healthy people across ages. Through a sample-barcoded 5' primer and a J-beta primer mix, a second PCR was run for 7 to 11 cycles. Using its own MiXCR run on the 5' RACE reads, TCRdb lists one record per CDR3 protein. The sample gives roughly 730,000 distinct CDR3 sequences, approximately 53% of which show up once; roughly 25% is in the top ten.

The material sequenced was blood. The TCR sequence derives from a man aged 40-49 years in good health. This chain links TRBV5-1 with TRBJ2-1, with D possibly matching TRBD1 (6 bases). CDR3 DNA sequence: TGCGCCAGCAGCTTAAGCTCAGGGGTTGAGCAGTTCTTC. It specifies CASSLSSGVEQFF.